This T cell receptor beta chain was captured in a study of T cells after yellow fever vaccination. Study-wide background: Those fractions that held only low numbers of cells were prepared using the SMART-Seq v4 Ultra Low Input RNA kit.

One entry per CDR3 protein results from TCRdb running MiXCR on the 5' RACE reads. In the table there are 340,000 or so distinct CDR3 sequences, under 15% of which are singletons. The study's findings and limits: Contaminating bulk clonotypes could be abundant in FACS-sorted repertoires.

This clonotype appeared a few times. The antigen is not known. The germline V gene has CDR1 SQVTM and CDR2 ANQGSEA. V lost 7 bases, J lost 0 bases, and 12 bases lay in between. The CDR3 sequence is 13 residues long. The chain has TRBV29-1 and TRBJ2-5, with TRBD1 as a possible D gene (5 bases). The starting material was CD4+ T cells sorted from PBMCs, obtained 15 days after the yellow fever booster vaccination. The TCR comes from a man younger than 35 who received the YFV17D yellow fever vaccine. The CDR3 DNA reads as TGCAGCGCCCGAAGGGGATACCAAGAGACCCAGTACTTC. Translating it yields CSARRGYQETQYF.